This T cell receptor beta chain was captured in a study of blood T cell repertoires in COVID-19. On the study more broadly: Samples representing acute and convalescent COVID-19 were sourced from the United States, Italy and Spain. From T cells, B-cell-depleted T cells, or PBMCs came the material, which was cDNA or gDNA.

The CDR3 extends over 15 amino acids. Germline assignment: CDR1 LNHNV and CDR2 YYDKDF (reference sequence). V lost 5 bases, J lost 5 bases, and 8 bases stayed unmatched. How the authors handled the data: Estimated nucleated cell counts came from reference gene primer amplification. The protocol was immunoSEQ multiplex PCR, while the TCRdb copy is restricted to in-frame clones and leaves out a portion. V and J calls and clone size are as listed in that table; D and trimming were resolved from the DNA. The sample includes 130,000 to 150,000 clones, roughly four fifths seen only once; the top ten take 7% to 10%.

This sequence joins TRBV15 and TRBJ2-2; 7 nucleotides match TRBD2. Sequencing was carried out using peripheral blood. This clonotype originated in a human donor with acute or convalescent COVID-19. The donor label of this sample is uncertain. The CDR3 nucleotides read TGTGCCACCAGCGGACGACTAGCTCGGACCGGGGAGCTGTTTTTT. Its translation: CATSGRLARTGELFF.